This passage covers 7 T cell receptor beta chains from one sample sequenced in a study of OX40 agonist ivuxolimab in advanced cancers. The method was immunoSEQ multiplex PCR; TCRdb's version includes in-frame clones alone and lacks a portion of them. The table has 23,000 or so clones, more than 80% seen once; the top ten hold more than 6.5%. Material: CD4+ or CD8+ T cells sorted from blood, obtained in a trial of the OX40 agonist ivuxolimab. The receptors were gathered from an adult with an advanced solid tumor such as melanoma, head and neck, liver or kidney cancer.

The chain employs TRBV5-4 and TRBJ1-6, with D hard to call. Per germline, CDR1 SGHNT and CDR2 YYREEE (reference sequence). V shed 0 bases and J shed 7 bases, with 2 bases lying between them. The CDR3 length is 12 residues. CDR3: CASSLDNSPLHF. CDR3 sequence (DNA): TGTGCCAGCAGCTTGGACAATTCACCCCTCCACTTT. Supplemented by reference TRBV5-4 and TRBJ1-6, the full variable domain reads ETGVTQSPTHLIKTRGQQVTLRCSSQSGHNTVSWYQQALGQGPQFIFQYYREEENGRGNFPPRFSGLQFPNYSSELNVNALELDDSALYLCASSLDNSPLHFGNGTRLTVT.

Note on this clone: Germline and junction disagree at one end, which may indicate a read error. This sequence joins TRBV27 and TRBJ1-3; D remains ambiguous. Germline-derived CDR1 and CDR2 are MNHEY and SMNVEV (reference sequence). The CDR3 spans 15 residues. CDR3 amino acids: CTSSSHYNSGNTIYF. The DNA for the CDR3 is TGTACCAGCAGTTCCCATTACAACTCTGGAAACACCATATATTTT.

This clone was observed a handful of times. The chain is built from TRBV7-9 and TRBJ2-7; perhaps TRBD2 as D (5 bases). Trimming shortened V by 3 bases and J by 2 bases, and 14 bases separated the two germline ends. Germline V gene data show CDR1 as SEHNR and CDR2 as FQNEAQ (reference sequence). The CDR3 is 15 residues long. The CDR3 here is CASSFGLPRPYEQYF. The CDR3 DNA follows: TGTGCCAGCAGCTTCGGACTTCCAAGACCCTACGAGCAGTACTTC. The full variable domain, its missing parts supplied by reference TRBV7-9 and TRBJ2-7, is DTGVSQNPRHKITKRGQNVTFRCDPISEHNRLYWYRQTLGQGPEFLTYFQNEAQLEKSRLLSDRFSAERPKGSFSTLEIQRTEQGDSAMYLCASSFGLPRPYEQYFGPGTRLTVT.

V is TRBV7-9 and J is TRBJ2-5, with D tentatively TRBD1 (6 bases). The CDR3 consists of 14 residues. V gave up 5 bases and J gave up 4 bases, with 14 bases separating them. Germline CDR1 is SEHNR and CDR2 is FQNEAQ (reference sequence). The CDR3 spells CASSPKHRAETQYF. Here the CDR3 DNA reads TGTGCCAGCAGCCCAAAACACAGGGCAGAGACCCAGTACTTC.

The rearrangement uses TRBV19 and TRBJ1-1; TRBD1 is a possible D gene (5 bases). V lost 5 bases and J lost 2, with 21 bases in between. Germline V gives CDR1 LNHDA, CDR2 SQIVND (reference sequence). This CDR3 has 17 amino acids. The CDR3 bases are TGTGCCAGTAGTCTACCAACAGGCCCCTACCGAAACACTGAAGCTTTCTTT. Protein sequence: CASSLPTGPYRNTEAFF.

The chain uses TRBV5-8 and TRBJ1-4, with 8 bases that match TRBD1. Germline CDR1 reads SGHTS; CDR2 reads YDEGEE. Germline trimming cut 5 bases from V and 8 bases from J; bases unmatched to any gene: 11. The CDR3 spans 15 residues. In nucleotides, the CDR3 is TGTGCCAGCAGACCCTCGACAGGGGCAAAGGAAAAACTGTTTTTT. It codes for CASRPSTGAKEKLFF. The variable domain in full, completed from reference TRBV5-8 and TRBJ1-4, reads EAGVTQSPTHLIKTRGQQATLRCSPISGHTSVYWYQQALGLGLQFLLWYDEGEERNRGNFPPRFSGRQFPNYSSELNVNALELEDSALYLCASRPSTGAKEKLFFGSGTQLSVL.

The V and J genes are TRBV7-9 and TRBJ2-5; D might be TRBD2 (7 bases). This CDR3 is 17 amino acids long. The V end lost 5 bases, the J end lost 0 bases, and 19 bases lay between the germline ends. The germline CDR1 and CDR2 sequences are SEHNR and FQNEAQ (reference sequence). The DNA for the CDR3 is TGTGCCAGCAGCCCCCCCAGAGGGGGGGAGTACCAAGAGACCCAGTACTTC. It yields the protein CASSPPRGGEYQETQYF.